The T cell receptor (beta chain) described here comes from a study of T cell responses to AZD1222 COVID-19 vaccine. Profiled with immunoSEQ multiplex PCR; TCRdb holds only in-frame clones, not every one. This table holds over 150,000 clones, about 88% found once. The length of the CDR3 is 16 residues. V shed 11 bases and J shed 0 bases, with 22 bases lying between them. Per the germline V gene, CDR1 is SGHVS and CDR2 is FQNEAQ. The source material was peripheral blood, sampled on day 0 of AZD1222 vaccination. J is TRBJ1-1 and V is TRBV7-8, with D possibly TRBD1 on 5 matching bases. The clonotype originates from an adult in good health. The CDR3 loop reads CARGGRVLEMNTEAFF. The CDR3 nucleotides are TGTGCCCGTGGGGGGAGAGTCCTGGAGATGAACACTGAAGCTTTCTTT.